This entry lists 21 T cell receptor beta chains sequenced from one sample in a study of blood T cell repertoires in COVID-19. Repertoires were generated with immunoSEQ multiplex PCR, while TCRdb's copy carries only in-frame clones and drops some. The repertoire holds under 300,000 clones, around 82% seen once, with approximately 5% in the top ten. Sample: peripheral blood. The receptors stem from a woman aged 80 or over with active or convalescent COVID-19.

The V gene is TRBV10-3, the J gene TRBJ2-5; 8 bases map to TRBD1. The CDR3 has 14 amino acids. With V trimmed by 6 bases and J by 5 bases, 8 bases remained unmatched. The germline V gene encodes CDR1 ENHRY and CDR2 SYGVKD. CDR3 DNA: TGTGCCATCAGCGGACAGGGCTCCGAGGAGACCCAGTACTTC. It translates to CAISGQGSEETQYF.

CDR3 sequence reads: CAWSDVAIQPQHF. The CDR3 DNA is TGTGCCTGGAGTGATGTGGCAATTCAGCCCCAGCATTTT. The gene calls are TRBV30 and TRBJ1-5; D remains ambiguous. V lost 1 base to trimming and J lost 6 bases, with 10 bases between them. The CDR3 is 13 residues long. Germline V gene sequence: CDR1 GTSNPN, CDR2 SVGIG (reference sequence). Full variable domain (rest looked up from reference TRBV30 and TRBJ1-5): SQTIHQWPATLVQPVGSPLSLECTVEGTSNPNLYWYRQAAGRGLQLLFYSVGIGQISSEVPQNLSASRPQDRQFILSSKKLLLSDSGFYLCAWSDVAIQPQHFGDGTRLSIL.

This chain connects TRBV12-5 to TRBJ2-2; 10 bases fit TRBD1. V trimming: 4 bases; J trimming: 1 base; junction bases outside the gene matches: 3. Germline lookup yields CDR1 LGHNT and CDR2 FRNRAP. CDR3 length: 16 amino acids. DNA for the CDR3: TGTGCTAGTGGTTCGGACAGGGGGGTGAACACCGGGGAGCTGTTTTTT. Translation gives CASGSDRGVNTGELFF.

J is TRBJ2-1 and V is TRBV28, with 8 bases fitting TRBD1. Germline-derived CDR1 and CDR2 are MDHEN and SYDVKM. V shed 6 bases, J shed 6 bases, and the junction held 4 bases outside the gene matches. CDR3 size: 13 residues. Here the CDR3 DNA reads TGTGCCAGCAGCCCCCAGGGGGCCAATGAGCAGTTCTTC. Its translation is CASSPQGANEQFF. Full variable domain (remainder filled in from reference TRBV28 and TRBJ2-1): DVKVTQSSRYLVKRTGEKVFLECVQDMDHENMFWYRQDPGLGLRLIYFSYDVKMKEKGDIPEGYSVSREKKERFSLILESASTNQTSMYLCASSPQGANEQFFGPGTRLTVL.

This clone is a singleton in its sample. V gene TRBV2 combines with J gene TRBJ1-2; D not resolved. Trimming shortened V by 2 bases and J by 10 bases, and 17 bases separated the two germline ends. Germline CDR1 reads SNHLY; CDR2 reads FYNNEI. CDR3 length equals 14 residues. The CDR3 sequence is CASSEIAAARDYTF. The CDR3 DNA is TGTGCCAGCAGTGAAATCGCGGCCGCACGAGACTACACCTTC.

The chain couples TRBV6-5 to TRBJ2-3; 9 nucleotides line up with TRBD1. The length of the CDR3 is 14 residues. Germline lookup yields CDR1 MNHEY and CDR2 SVGAGI. V was clipped by 6 bases and J by 2 bases; unmatched bases: 3. CDR3: CASSRDRVTDTQYF. CDR3 coding DNA: TGTGCCAGCAGCCGGGACAGGGTCACAGATACGCAGTATTTT.

The J gene is TRBJ1-4, the V gene TRBV5-4; the D gene is possibly TRBD1 (5 bases). Per germline, CDR1 SGHNT and CDR2 YYREEE (reference sequence). This CDR3 spans 13 amino acids. V was cut by 2 bases and J by 3 bases, with 5 bases left in between. The CDR3 DNA reads as TGTGCCAGCAGCTTCAGGGCTAATGAAAAACTGTTTTTT. Translated, it gives CASSFRANEKLFF.

CDR3 coding DNA: TGTGCCAGCAGTTTAGGCCTGGCAACTAATGAAAAACTGTTTTTT. Translated: CASSLGLATNEKLFF. The genes are TRBV28 and TRBJ1-4; D uncertain. V was shortened by 2 bases and J by 0 bases, with 7 bases between the two germline ends. CDR3 length equals 15 residues. Germline V gene data show CDR1 as MDHEN and CDR2 as SYDVKM. Full variable domain (outside the CDR3, taken from reference TRBV28 and TRBJ1-4): DVKVTQSSRYLVKRTGEKVFLECVQDMDHENMFWYRQDPGLGLRLIYFSYDVKMKEKGDIPEGYSVSREKKERFSLILESASTNQTSMYLCASSLGLATNEKLFFGSGTQLSVL.

The chain employs TRBV28 and TRBJ1-4; D unresolved. The CDR3 is 15 amino acids. Trimming took 5 bases from V and 0 from J, leaving 10 bases between them. Germline V gene data show CDR1 as MDHEN and CDR2 as SYDVKM. The CDR3 here is CASSEQHTTNEKLFF. The CDR3 nucleotides read TGTGCCAGCAGTGAACAACACACAACTAATGAAAAACTGTTTTTT.

The chain carries TRBV4-1 and TRBJ2-5; possibly TRBD1 for D (5 bases). Per the germline V gene, CDR1 is MGHRA and CDR2 is YSYEKL. Trimming took 1 base from V and 2 from J, leaving 17 bases between them. The length of the CDR3 is 17 residues. The CDR3, as DNA: TGCGCCAGCAGCCAAGGGGTGGTGACAGTAGCACAAGAGACCCAGTACTTC. This sequence encodes CASSQGVVTVAQETQYF.

The chain carries TRBV28 and TRBJ1-2, with a weak D call TRBD1 (5 bases). Trimming stripped 2 bases from V and 4 bases from J, with 11 bases between. The CDR3 loop spans 14 amino acids. Germline V CDR1 and CDR2: MDHEN, SYDVKM. The CDR3 protein is CASSLGREVYGYTF. The CDR3 DNA follows: TGTGCCAGCAGTTTAGGCAGGGAAGTCTATGGCTACACCTTC.

The chain uses TRBV18 and TRBJ2-2, with a tentative D call TRBD2 (6 bases). Between the trimmed V and J ends, which lost 3 bases and 0 bases, there was a span of 17 bases. The CDR3 spans 18 residues. The germline gives CDR1 KGHSH, CDR2 LQKENI. CDR3 DNA: TGTGCCAGCTCACCCTCTCGAACTAGCTGGTCGAACACCGGGGAGCTGTTTTTT. This translates into CASSPSRTSWSNTGELFF.

The genes are TRBV7-6 and TRBJ2-1; 9 bases map to TRBD2. The ends lost 1 base at V and 4 bases at J; junction bases unmatched: 2. The germline V gene encodes CDR1 SGHVS and CDR2 FNYEAQ. The CDR3 spans 15 residues. CDR3 bases: TGTGCCAGCAGCTTAGGGGCGGGGGGGTACAATGAGCAGTTCTTC. This encodes CASSLGAGGYNEQFF.

This clone was detected once. The chain carries TRBV30 and TRBJ2-7; D may be TRBD1 (5 bases). CDR1 is GTSNPN and CDR2 is SVGIG in the germline V gene (reference sequence). The length of the CDR3 is 13 residues. V lost 2 bases and J 0 bases, leaving 8 bases between the germline ends. The CDR3 reads CAWSRQSSYEQYF. The CDR3 DNA follows: TGTGCCTGGAGTCGACAGAGCTCCTACGAGCAGTACTTC. The variable domain in full, with the rest retrieved from reference TRBV30 and TRBJ2-7, is SQTIHQWPATLVQPVGSPLSLECTVEGTSNPNLYWYRQAAGRGLQLLFYSVGIGQISSEVPQNLSASRPQDRQFILSSKKLLLSDSGFYLCAWSRQSSYEQYFGPGTRLTVT.

The V call is TRBV27, the J call TRBJ1-6; D is perhaps TRBD1 (6 bases). The CDR3 totals 19 residues. V was pared by 5 bases and J by 0 bases, with 20 bases between. Germline V gives CDR1 MNHEY, CDR2 SMNVEV (reference sequence). The CDR3 nucleotides read TGTGCCAGCAGTCCCCTCGGGACACGCCTAAGCTCCTATAATTCACCCCTCCACTTT. Amino acid sequence: CASSPLGTRLSSYNSPLHF.

The rearrangement links TRBV6-2 or TRBV6-3 to TRBJ2-3, with D possibly being TRBD1 (5 bases). Germline lookup yields CDR1 MNHEY and CDR2 SVGEGT. The V and J ends lost 1 base and 5 bases respectively, with 10 bases between them. The CDR3 is made up of 14 amino acids. This CDR3 reads CASSYLQAVDTQYF. The CDR3 coding sequence is TGTGCCAGCAGTTACTTACAGGCCGTAGATACGCAGTATTTT.

This clone appeared a few times. V is TRBV3-1 (or the pseudogene TRBV3-2) and J is TRBJ1-2; D is unresolved. V lost 1 base to trimming and J lost 3 bases, with 9 bases between them. CDR3 size: 14 residues. Germline-derived CDR1 and CDR2 are LGHDT and YNNKEL (reference sequence). This CDR3 reads CASSQGNSHYGYTF. For the CDR3, the DNA is TGTGCCAGCAGCCAAGGAAACAGCCACTATGGCTACACCTTC.

V and J are TRBV7-2 and TRBJ1-4; no reliable D call. V was clipped by 2 bases and J by 4 bases, with 8 bases between them. The CDR3 sequence is 14 residues long. In germline, CDR1 is SGHTA, CDR2 FQGNSA. The CDR3 sequence is CASSLMAVNEKLFF. The CDR3, as DNA: TGTGCCAGCAGCTTAATGGCCGTTAATGAAAAACTGTTTTTT.

The chain has TRBV2 and TRBJ1-4; D is perhaps TRBD1 (6 bases). The length of the CDR3 is 12 residues. The germline V and J ends were trimmed by 6 bases and 8 bases, with 10 bases remaining between them. Looked up from germline, CDR1 is SNHLY and CDR2 is FYNNEI. CDR3 region: CASRQGGEKLFF. Here the CDR3 DNA reads TGTGCCAGCAGACAGGGCGGGGAAAAACTGTTTTTT. Using reference TRBV2 and TRBJ1-4 for the parts outside the CDR3, the full variable domain is EPEVTQTPSHQVTQMGQEVILRCVPISNHLYFYWYRQILGQKVEFLVSFYNNEISEKSEIFDDQFSVERPDGSNFTLKIRSTKLEDSAMYFCASRQGGEKLFFGSGTQLSVL.

V is TRBV7-2 and J is TRBJ2-7; 11 bases match TRBD2. The CDR3 loop spans 14 amino acids. CDR1 and CDR2 from the germline V gene are SGHTA and FQGNSA. V shed 4 bases, J shed 3 bases, and the junction held 2 bases outside the gene matches. The CDR3 nucleotides read TGTGCCAGCAGCTCCACTAGCGGGAGCTACGAGCAGTACTTC. Translated, it gives CASSSTSGSYEQYF.

This clone occurred once. J is TRBJ1-6 and V is TRBV2; 9 bases are shared with TRBD1. The CDR3 is 14 amino acids. Germline V gene sequence: CDR1 SNHLY, CDR2 FYNNEI. The J segment lost 9 bases and the V segment lost 6 bases, leaving 6 bases of the junction unmatched. The CDR3 here is CASRGRTGVSPLHF. The CDR3 DNA sequence: TGTGCCAGCAGGGGGAGGACAGGGGTTTCACCCCTCCACTTT.